Listed here are 2 T cell receptor beta chains from one sample, sequenced in a study of response to subunit inactivated influenza vaccine. TCRdb re-called the RT-PCR reads with MiXCR, one entry per CDR3 protein. The table records more than 700,000 distinct CDR3 sequences, around 20% of them present only once. The sequenced sample was PBMCs from blood, obtained 4 to 6 days after vaccination. The receptors stem from a man between 45 and 60 years old who received an inactivated influenza vaccine.

This clonotype turned up a few times. The chain recombines TRBV20-1 with TRBJ1-2; possible D gene TRBD1, 6 bases. CDR1 is DFQATT and CDR2 is SNEGSKA in the germline V gene (reference sequence). The CDR3 is 17 amino acids. V dropped 2 bases and J dropped 2 bases, with 21 bases sitting between them. CDR3 in DNA: TGCAGTGCTAGATCCCTGGGGGGAGGGGGTTCGAACTATGGCTACACCTTC. Its protein product is CSARSLGGGGSNYGYTF.

This clonotype was observed a handful of times. V usage is TRBV20-1 and J usage is TRBJ1-5, with 9 bases aligning to TRBD1. Germline V gene sequence: CDR1 DFQATT, CDR2 SNEGSKA (reference sequence). CDR3 length: 14 residues. Trimming cost V 1 base and J 7 bases; bases outside gene matches: 5. The CDR3 DNA reads TGCAGTGCTAGAGTGGGACAGGGCCACCAGCCCCAGCATTTT. Translation: CSARVGQGHQPQHF.